This T cell receptor beta chain was recovered during a study of blood T cell repertoires in COVID-19. With 11 bases removed from V and 14 bases from J, the gap between germline ends came to 16 bases. The CDR3 sequence is 10 residues long. Per the germline V gene, CDR1 is MNHEY and CDR2 is SVGAGI. Measured with immunoSEQ multiplex PCR; TCRdb has only the in-frame clones, and not every one. Of 250,000 to 350,000 clones listed, around 88% are singletons. The sample consisted of peripheral blood. The chain combines TRBV6-5 with TRBJ2-1; D possibly corresponds to TRBD2 (6 bases). The clonotype originates from a man aged 30 to 45 with acute or convalescent COVID-19. The CDR3 spells CARSGVYEFF. The DNA for the CDR3 is TGTGCCCGCTCGGGGGTTTATGAGTTCTTC.